This TCR beta chain was captured by sequencing in a study of response to subunit inactivated influenza vaccine. CDR3 length: 15 amino acids. V lost 0 bases and J 5 bases, leaving 11 bases between the germline ends. CDR1 and CDR2 from the germline V gene are MNHEY and SVGEGT. This clonotype was seen more than once but under ten times. A single record per CDR3 protein comes from TCRdb applying MiXCR to the RT-PCR reads. The sample records under 200,000 distinct CDR3 sequences, over 9.5% being singletons. The same sample was also studied in work on T cells expressing NK-cell markers. From that paper: What made the TCR beta cDNA was 5'RACE template switching with UMIs. Out of eight donors sequenced, seven tested HCMV-seropositive and the remaining one seronegative. The dominant NKG2C+ clonotypes represented about 1.0-7.0% of CD8+ T cells in more than five donors.

Sequencing used CD8+ T cells sorted from PBMCs, obtained 12 days after vaccination. The sequence came from a middle-aged man who received an inactivated influenza vaccine. The V and J genes are TRBV6-2 or TRBV6-3 and TRBJ1-5; no definite D call. The CDR3 region has the DNA TGTGCCAGCAGTTACTCGAGTGAAGGATATCAGCCCCAGCATTTT. It specifies CASSYSSEGYQPQHF.